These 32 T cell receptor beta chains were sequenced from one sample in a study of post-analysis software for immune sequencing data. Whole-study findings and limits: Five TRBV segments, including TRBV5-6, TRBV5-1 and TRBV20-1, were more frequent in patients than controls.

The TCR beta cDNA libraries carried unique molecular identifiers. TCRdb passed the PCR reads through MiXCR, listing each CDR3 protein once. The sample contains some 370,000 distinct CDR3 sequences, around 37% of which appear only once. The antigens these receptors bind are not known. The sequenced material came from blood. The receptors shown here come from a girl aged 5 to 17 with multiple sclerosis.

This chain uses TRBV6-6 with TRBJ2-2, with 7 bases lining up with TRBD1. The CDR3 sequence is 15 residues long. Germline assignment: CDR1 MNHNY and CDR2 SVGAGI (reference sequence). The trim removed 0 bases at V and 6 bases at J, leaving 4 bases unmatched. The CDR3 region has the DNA TGTGCCAGCAGTTACTCGACACAGGGGCCCGGGGAGCTGTTTTTT. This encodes CASSYSTQGPGELFF.

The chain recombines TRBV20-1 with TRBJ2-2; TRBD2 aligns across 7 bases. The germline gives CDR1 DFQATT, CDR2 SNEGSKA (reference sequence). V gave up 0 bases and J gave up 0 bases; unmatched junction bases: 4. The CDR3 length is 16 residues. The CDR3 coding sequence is TGCAGTGCTAGAGATGGGGGGGGAGCGAACACCGGGGAGCTGTTTTTT. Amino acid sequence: CSARDGGGANTGELFF.

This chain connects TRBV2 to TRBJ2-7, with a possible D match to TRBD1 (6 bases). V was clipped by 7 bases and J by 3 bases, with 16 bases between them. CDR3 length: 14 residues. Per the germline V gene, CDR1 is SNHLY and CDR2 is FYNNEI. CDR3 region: CASTGQPPVYEQYF. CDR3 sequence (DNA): TGTGCCAGCACCGGACAGCCTCCCGTCTACGAGCAGTACTTC. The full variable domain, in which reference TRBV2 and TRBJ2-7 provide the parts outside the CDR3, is EPEVTQTPSHQVTQMGQEVILRCVPISNHLYFYWYRQILGQKVEFLVSFYNNEISEKSEIFDDQFSVERPDGSNFTLKIRSTKLEDSAMYFCASTGQPPVYEQYFGPGTRLTVT.

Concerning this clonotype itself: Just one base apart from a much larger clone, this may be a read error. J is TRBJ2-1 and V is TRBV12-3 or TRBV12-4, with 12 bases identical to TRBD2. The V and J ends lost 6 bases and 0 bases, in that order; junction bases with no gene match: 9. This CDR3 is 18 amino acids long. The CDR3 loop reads CASSQLAGGISSYNEQFF. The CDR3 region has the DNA TGTGCCAGCAGCCAACTAGCGGGGGGCATAAGCTCCTACAATGAGCAGTTCTTC.

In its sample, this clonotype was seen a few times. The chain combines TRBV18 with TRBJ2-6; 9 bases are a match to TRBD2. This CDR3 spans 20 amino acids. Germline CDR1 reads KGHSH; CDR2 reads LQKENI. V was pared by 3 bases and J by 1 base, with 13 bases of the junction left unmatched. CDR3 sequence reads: CASSPLTSGGRSSGANVLTF. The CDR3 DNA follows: TGTGCCAGCTCACCGTTGACTAGCGGCGGGAGATCTTCTGGGGCCAACGTCCTGACTTTC.

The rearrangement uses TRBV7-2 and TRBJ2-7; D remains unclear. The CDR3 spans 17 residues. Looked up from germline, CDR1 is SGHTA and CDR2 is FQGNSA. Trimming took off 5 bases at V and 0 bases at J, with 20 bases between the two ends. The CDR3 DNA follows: TGTGCCAGCAGCCATTATCCCTTGGCCCTCGGCTCCTACGAGCAGTACTTC. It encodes CASSHYPLALGSYEQYF.

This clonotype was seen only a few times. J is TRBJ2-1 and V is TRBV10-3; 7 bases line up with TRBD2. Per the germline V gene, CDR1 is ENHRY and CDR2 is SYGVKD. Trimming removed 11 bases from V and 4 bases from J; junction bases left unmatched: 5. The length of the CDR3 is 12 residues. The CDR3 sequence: CAAGGFYNEQFF. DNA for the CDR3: TGTGCCGCCGGGGGGTTTTACAATGAGCAGTTCTTC.

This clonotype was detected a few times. The CDR3 nucleotides read TGTGCCAGCAGCCTCCGGGACGGATTCGACGGCGAGCAGTACTTC. This sequence encodes CASSLRDGFDGEQYF. This chain uses TRBV12-3 or TRBV12-4 with TRBJ2-4; D tentatively fits TRBD1 or TRBD2 (5 bases each). The last part of the DNA fits TRBJ2-7 better; the J call may be wrong. The CDR3 totals 15 residues.

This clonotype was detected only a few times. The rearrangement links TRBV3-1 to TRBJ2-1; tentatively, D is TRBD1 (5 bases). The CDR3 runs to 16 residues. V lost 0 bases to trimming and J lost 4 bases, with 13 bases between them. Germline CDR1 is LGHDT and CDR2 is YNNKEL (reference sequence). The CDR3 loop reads CASSQEPRVQYNEQFF. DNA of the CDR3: TGTGCCAGCAGCCAAGAACCCAGGGTCCAATACAATGAGCAGTTCTTC.

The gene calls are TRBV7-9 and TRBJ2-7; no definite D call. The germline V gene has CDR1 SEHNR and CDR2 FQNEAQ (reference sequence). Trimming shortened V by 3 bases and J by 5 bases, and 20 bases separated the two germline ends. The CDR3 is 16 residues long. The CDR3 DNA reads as TGTGCCAGCAGCTTGATAACCCCCACGCTAACCAACGAGCAGTACTTC. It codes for CASSLITPTLTNEQYF.

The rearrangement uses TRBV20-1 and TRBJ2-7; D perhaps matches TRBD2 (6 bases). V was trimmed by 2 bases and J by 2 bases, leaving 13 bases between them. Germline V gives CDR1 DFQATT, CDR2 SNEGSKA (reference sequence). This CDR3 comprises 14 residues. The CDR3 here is CSARRWGVTYEQYF. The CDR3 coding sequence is TGCAGTGCTAGAAGGTGGGGGGTAACCTACGAGCAGTACTTC.

The CDR3 here is CASSLAQGGIDTQYF. In DNA form, the CDR3 reads TGTGCCAGCAGCTTAGCACAGGGAGGGATAGATACGCAGTATTTT. V usage is TRBV7-8 and J usage is TRBJ2-3, with TRBD2 as a possible D gene (7 bases). V was cut by 0 bases and J by 5 bases, with 12 bases left in between. Germline CDR1 is SGHVS and CDR2 is FQNEAQ. The CDR3 runs 15 residues.

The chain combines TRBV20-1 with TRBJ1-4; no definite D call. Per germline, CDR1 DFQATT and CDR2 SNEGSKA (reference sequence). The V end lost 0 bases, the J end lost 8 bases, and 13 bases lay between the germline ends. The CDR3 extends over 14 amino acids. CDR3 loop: CSARDPGLGEKLFF. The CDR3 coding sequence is TGCAGTGCTAGAGATCCAGGTTTAGGGGAAAAACTGTTTTTT.

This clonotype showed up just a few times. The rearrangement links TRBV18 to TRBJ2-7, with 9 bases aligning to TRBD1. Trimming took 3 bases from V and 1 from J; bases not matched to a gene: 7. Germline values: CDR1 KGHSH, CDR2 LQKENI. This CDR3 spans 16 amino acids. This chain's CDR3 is CASSPGPGQGSYEQYF. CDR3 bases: TGTGCCAGCTCACCGGGTCCGGGACAGGGATCCTACGAGCAGTACTTC.

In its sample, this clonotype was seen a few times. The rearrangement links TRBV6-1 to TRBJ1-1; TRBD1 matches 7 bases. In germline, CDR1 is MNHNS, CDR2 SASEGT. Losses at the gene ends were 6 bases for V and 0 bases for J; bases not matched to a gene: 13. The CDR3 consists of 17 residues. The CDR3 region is CASSKNRQGRLNTEAFF. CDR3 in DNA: TGTGCCAGCAGCAAAAATCGACAGGGTCGGTTGAACACTGAAGCTTTCTTT.

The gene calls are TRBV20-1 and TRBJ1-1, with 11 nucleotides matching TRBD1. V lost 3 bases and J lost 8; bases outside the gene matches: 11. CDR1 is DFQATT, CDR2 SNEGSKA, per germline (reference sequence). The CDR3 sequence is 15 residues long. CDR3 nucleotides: TGCAGTGCTAGCTGGACAGGGGGCGCTTTTGGGGAAGCTTTCTTT. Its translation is CSASWTGGAFGEAFF.

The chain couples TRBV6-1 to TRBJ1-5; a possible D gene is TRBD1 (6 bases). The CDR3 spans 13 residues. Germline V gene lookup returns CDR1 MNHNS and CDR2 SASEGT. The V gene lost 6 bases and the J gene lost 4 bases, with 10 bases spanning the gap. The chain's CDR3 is CASRGTNNQPQHF. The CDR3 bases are TGTGCCAGCAGAGGGACAAATAATCAGCCCCAGCATTTT.

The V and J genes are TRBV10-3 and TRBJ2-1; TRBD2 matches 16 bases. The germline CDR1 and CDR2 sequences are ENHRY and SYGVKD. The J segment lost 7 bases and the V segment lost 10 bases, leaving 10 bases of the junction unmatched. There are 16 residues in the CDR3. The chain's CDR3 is CATGTSGGAGYNEQFF. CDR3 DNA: TGTGCCACCGGGACTAGCGGGGGGGCCGGATATAATGAGCAGTTCTTC.

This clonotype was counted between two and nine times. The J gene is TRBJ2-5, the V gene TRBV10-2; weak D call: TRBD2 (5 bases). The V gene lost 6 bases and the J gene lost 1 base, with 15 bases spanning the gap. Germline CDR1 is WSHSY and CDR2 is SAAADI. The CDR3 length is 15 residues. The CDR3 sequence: CASSGTRSVQETQYF. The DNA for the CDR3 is TGCGCCAGCAGCGGAACTAGATCGGTCCAAGAGACCCAGTACTTC.

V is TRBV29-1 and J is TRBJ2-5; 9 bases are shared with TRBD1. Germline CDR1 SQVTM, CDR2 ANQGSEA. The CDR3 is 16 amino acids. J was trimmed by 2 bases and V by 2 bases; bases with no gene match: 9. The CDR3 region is CSVENLQGASQETQYF. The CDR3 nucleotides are TGCAGCGTTGAAAATTTACAGGGGGCCTCACAAGAGACCCAGTACTTC.

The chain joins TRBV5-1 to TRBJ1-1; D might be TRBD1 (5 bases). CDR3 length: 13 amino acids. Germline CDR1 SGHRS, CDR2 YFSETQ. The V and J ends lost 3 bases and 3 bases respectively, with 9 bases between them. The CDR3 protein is CASSWDPDTEAFF. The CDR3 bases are TGCGCCAGCAGCTGGGACCCAGACACTGAAGCTTTCTTT. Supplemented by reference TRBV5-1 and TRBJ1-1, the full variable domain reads KAGVTQTPRYLIKTRGQQVTLSCSPISGHRSVSWYQQTPGQGLQFLFEYFSETQRNKGNFPGRFSGRQFSNSRSEMNVSTLELGDSALYLCASSWDPDTEAFFGQGTRLTVV.

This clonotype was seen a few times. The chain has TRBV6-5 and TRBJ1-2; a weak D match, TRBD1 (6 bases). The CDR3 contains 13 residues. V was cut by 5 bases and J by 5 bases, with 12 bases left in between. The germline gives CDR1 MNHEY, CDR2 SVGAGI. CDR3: CASSVGQIYGYTF. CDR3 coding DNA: TGTGCCAGCAGTGTCGGACAGATTTATGGCTACACCTTC.

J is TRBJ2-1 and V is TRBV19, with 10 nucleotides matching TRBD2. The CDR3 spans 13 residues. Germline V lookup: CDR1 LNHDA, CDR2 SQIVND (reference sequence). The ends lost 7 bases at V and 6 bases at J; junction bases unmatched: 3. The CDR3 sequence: CASTSGGRNEQFF. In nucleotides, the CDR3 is TGTGCCAGTACTAGCGGGGGCCGCAATGAGCAGTTCTTC.

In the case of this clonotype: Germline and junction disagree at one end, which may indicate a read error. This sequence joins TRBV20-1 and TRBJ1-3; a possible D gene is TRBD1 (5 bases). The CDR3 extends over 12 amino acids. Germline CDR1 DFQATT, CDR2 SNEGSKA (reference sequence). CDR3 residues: CSARRGRNTIYF. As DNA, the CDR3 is TGCAGCGCTAGACGGGGCAGAAACACCATATATTTT.

The CDR3 here is CAISDTPSHRSSYEQYF. The CDR3 coding sequence is TGTGCCATCAGTGATACCCCAAGTCACCGGTCCTCCTACGAGCAGTACTTC. The chain combines TRBV10-3 with TRBJ2-7; D gene unclear. This CDR3 spans 17 amino acids. Germline assignment: CDR1 ENHRY and CDR2 SYGVKD. V shed 3 bases and J shed 0 bases, with 18 bases lying between them.

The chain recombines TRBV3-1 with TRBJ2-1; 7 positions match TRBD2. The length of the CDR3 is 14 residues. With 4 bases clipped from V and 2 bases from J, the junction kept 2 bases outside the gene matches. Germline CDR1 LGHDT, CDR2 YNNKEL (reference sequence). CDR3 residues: CASSRLAPYNEQFF. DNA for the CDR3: TGTGCCAGCAGCCGACTAGCCCCCTACAATGAGCAGTTCTTC.

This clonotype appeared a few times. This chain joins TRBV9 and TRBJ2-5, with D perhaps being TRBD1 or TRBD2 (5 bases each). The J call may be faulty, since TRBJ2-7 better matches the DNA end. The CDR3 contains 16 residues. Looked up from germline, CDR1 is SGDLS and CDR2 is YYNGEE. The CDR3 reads CASSPQGYRGFHEQYF. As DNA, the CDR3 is TGTGCCAGCAGCCCTCAGGGCTATCGGGGATTCCACGAGCAGTACTTC.

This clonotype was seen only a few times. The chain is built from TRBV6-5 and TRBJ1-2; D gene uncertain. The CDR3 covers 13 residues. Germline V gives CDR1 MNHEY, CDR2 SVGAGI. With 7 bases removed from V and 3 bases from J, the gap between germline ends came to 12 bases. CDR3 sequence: CASKALGDYGYTF. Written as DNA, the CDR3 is TGTGCCAGCAAGGCCCTCGGGGACTATGGCTACACCTTC.

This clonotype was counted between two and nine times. The CDR3: CASSRRAGGKETQYF. CDR3 coding DNA: TGTGCCAGCAGTCGCCGAGCGGGGGGGAAAGAGACCCAGTACTTC. The genes are TRBV6-2 or TRBV6-3 and TRBJ2-5; 10 bases match TRBD2. The trim removed 5 bases at V and 3 bases at J, leaving 6 bases unmatched. Germline V gene lookup returns CDR1 MNHEY and CDR2 SVGEGT. This CDR3 contains 15 residues.

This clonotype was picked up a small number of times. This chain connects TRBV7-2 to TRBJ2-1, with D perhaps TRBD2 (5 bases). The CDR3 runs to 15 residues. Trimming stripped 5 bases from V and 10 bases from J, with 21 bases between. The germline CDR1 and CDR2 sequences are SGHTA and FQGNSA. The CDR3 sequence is CASSPLGATDSEQFF. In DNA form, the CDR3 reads TGTGCCAGCAGCCCCCTGGGAGCTACCGATTCGGAGCAGTTCTTC.

The CDR3 loop reads CASSLAVLPGRGRSYEQYF. CDR3 nucleotide sequence: TGCGCCAGCAGCTTGGCCGTACTCCCGGGCAGGGGCAGGTCCTACGAGCAGTACTTC. V is TRBV5-1 and J is TRBJ2-7; TRBD1 is a possible D gene (6 bases). The germline V gene encodes CDR1 SGHRS and CDR2 YFSETQ. V was trimmed by 0 bases and J by 1 base, leaving 23 bases between them. There are 19 residues in the CDR3.

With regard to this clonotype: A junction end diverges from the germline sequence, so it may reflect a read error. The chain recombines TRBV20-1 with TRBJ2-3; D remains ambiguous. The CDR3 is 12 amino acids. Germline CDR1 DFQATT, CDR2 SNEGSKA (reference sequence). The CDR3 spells CSARARADTQYF. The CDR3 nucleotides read TGCAGTGCGAGAGCTAGGGCAGATACGCAGTATTTT.